The entry that follows covers one TCR beta chain sequence. This sample was included in a study of blood T cells in healthy people across ages. The overall study: Per two T cells, about one barcoded beta molecule was captured through template switching.

J lost 11 bases, V lost 6 bases, and 16 bases had no gene match. Germline V gene lookup returns CDR1 SGHNT and CDR2 YENEEA. This CDR3 spans 16 amino acids. A sample-barcoded 5' primer and a J-beta primer mix were used in a second PCR of roughly 7 to 12 cycles. TCRdb re-called the 5' RACE reads through MiXCR, storing one row per CDR3 protein. Among over a million distinct CDR3 sequences, approximately 43% were seen once, and the ten largest hold around 4%. The sequence derives from a woman under 30 in good health. Material for sequencing was blood. The gene calls are TRBV11-3 and TRBJ2-5, with 12 positions matching TRBD2. The chain's CDR3 is CASSSSTSGSYYEQYF. The CDR3 nucleotides are TGTGCCAGCAGTTCGTCGACTAGCGGGAGTTATTATGAGCAGTACTTC.